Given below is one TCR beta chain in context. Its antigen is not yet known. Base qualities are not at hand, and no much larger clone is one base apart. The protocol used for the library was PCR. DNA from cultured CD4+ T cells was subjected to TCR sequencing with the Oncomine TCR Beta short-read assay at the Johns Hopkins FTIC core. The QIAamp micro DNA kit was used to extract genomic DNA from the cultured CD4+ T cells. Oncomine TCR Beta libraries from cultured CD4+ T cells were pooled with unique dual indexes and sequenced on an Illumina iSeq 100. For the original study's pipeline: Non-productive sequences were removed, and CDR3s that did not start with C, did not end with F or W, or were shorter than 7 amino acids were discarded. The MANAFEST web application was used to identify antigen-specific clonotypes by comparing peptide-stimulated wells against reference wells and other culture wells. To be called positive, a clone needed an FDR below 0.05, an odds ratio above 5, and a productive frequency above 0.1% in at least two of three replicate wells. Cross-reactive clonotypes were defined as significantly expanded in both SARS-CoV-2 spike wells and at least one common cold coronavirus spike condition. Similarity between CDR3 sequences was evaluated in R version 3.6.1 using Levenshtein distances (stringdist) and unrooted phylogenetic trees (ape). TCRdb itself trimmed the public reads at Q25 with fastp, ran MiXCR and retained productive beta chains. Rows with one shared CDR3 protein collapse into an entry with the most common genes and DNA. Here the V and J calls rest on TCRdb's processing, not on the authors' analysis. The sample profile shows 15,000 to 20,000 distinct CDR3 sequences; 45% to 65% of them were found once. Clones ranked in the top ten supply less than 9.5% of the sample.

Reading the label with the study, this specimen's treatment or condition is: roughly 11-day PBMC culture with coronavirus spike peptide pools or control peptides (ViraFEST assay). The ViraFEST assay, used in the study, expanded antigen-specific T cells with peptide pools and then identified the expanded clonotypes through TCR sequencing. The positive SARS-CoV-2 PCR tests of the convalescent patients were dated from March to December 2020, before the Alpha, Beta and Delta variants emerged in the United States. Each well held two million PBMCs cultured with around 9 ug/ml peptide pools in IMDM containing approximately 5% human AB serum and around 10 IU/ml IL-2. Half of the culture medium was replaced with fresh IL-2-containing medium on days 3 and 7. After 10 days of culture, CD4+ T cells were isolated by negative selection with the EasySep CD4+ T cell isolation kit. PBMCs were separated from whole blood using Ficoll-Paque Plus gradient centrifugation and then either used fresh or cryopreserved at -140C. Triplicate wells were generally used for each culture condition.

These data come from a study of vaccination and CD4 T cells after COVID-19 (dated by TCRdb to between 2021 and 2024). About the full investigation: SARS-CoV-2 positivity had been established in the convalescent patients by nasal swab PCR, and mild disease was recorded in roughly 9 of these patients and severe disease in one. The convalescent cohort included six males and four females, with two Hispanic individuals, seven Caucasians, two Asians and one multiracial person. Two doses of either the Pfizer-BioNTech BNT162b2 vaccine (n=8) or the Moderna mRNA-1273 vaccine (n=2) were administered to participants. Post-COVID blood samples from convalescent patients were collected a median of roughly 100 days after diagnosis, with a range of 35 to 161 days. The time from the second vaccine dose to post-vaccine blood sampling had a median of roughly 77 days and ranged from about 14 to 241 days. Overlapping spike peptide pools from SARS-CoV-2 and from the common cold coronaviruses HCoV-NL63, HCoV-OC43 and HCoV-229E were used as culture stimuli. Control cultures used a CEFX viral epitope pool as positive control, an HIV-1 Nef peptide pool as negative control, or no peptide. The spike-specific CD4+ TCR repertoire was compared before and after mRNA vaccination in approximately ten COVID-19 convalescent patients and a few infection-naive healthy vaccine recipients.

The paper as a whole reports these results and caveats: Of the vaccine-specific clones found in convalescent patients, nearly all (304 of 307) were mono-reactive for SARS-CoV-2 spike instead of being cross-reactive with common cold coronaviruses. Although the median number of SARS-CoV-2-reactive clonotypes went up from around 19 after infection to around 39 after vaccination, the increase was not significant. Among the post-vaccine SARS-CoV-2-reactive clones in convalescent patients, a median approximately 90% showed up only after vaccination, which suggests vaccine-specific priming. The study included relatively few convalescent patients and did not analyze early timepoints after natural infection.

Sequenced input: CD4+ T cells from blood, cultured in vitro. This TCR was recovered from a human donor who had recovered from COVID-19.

The nucleotides are TGTGCCAGTGGGGACAGGGGGGACTATGGCTACACCTTC. The resulting protein is CASGDRGDYGYTF. The chain uses TRBV2 and TRBJ1-2, with 11 junctional bases fitting TRBD1. The germline V gene sets CDR1 to SNHLY and CDR2 to FYNNEI. The junction shows trimming of 9 bases on V and 3 bases on J, and the gene matches do not reach 3 bases of it. The CDR3 runs 13 residues from the cysteine to the phenylalanine. Of all the DNA, just the CDR3 is kept, 39 bases in frame from base 1.